Each of the 14 T cell receptor beta chains below was sequenced from the same sample in a study of cytomegalovirus exposure and HLA in healthy donors. Sequenced by immunoSEQ multiplex PCR; TCRdb stores in-frame clones only, minus some. Among roughly 250,000 clones listed, around 90% were seen once. Specimen: PBMCs. These receptors all stem from a woman aged 18-29 years in good health and CMV-seronegative.

The gene calls are TRBV27 and TRBJ2-3, with TRBD1 identical over 8 bases. There are 17 residues in the CDR3. CDR1 and CDR2 from the germline V gene are MNHEY and SMNVEV (reference sequence). V was pared by 4 bases and J by 0 bases, with 9 bases of the junction left unmatched. In DNA, the CDR3 is TGTGCCAGCAGTTCCCTCGGCAGGGGGCTTAGCACAGATACGCAGTATTTT. Residues: CASSSLGRGLSTDTQYF.

This clone has a single count. This rearrangement joins TRBV7-8 to TRBJ1-2, with 9 bases fitting TRBD1. The CDR3 length is 15 residues. V shed 3 bases and J 4 bases; nucleotides not matched to a gene: 6. Germline V lookup: CDR1 SGHVS, CDR2 FQNEAQ. CDR3 coding DNA: TGTGCCAGCAGCTTGGGGACAGGGTCTGGCTATGGCTACACCTTC. It codes for CASSLGTGSGYGYTF. Supplemented by reference TRBV7-8 and TRBJ1-2, the full variable domain reads GAGVSQSPRYKVAKRGQDVALRCDPISGHVSLFWYQQALGQGPEFLTYFQNEAQLDKSGLPSDRFFAERPEGSVSTLKIQRTQQEDSAVYLCASSLGTGSGYGYTFGSGTRLTVV.

The V call is TRBV6-5, the J call TRBJ1-2; no definite D call. Per germline, CDR1 MNHEY and CDR2 SVGAGI. The CDR3 loop spans 13 amino acids. V lost 5 bases to trimming and J lost 4 bases, with 11 bases between them. In DNA form, the CDR3 reads TGTGCCAGCAGTACGCGGACTGTCTATGGCTACACCTTC. It codes for CASSTRTVYGYTF.

The chain carries TRBV5-4 and TRBJ2-2; a weak D match, TRBD1 (6 bases). The CDR3 consists of 14 residues. V gave up 3 bases and J gave up 4 bases, with 10 bases separating them. Germline V lookup: CDR1 SGHNT, CDR2 YYREEE (reference sequence). In DNA, the CDR3 is TGTGCCAGCAGCTACGGACAGAGCACCGGGGAGCTGTTTTTT. It yields the protein CASSYGQSTGELFF.

This clone was counted only a few times. V usage is TRBV2 and J usage is TRBJ1-6; TRBD1 agrees at 9 bases. The CDR3 runs to 14 residues. Germline V gene sequence: CDR1 SNHLY, CDR2 FYNNEI. After removal of 6 bases from V and 5 bases from J, the junction contained 2 bases not matched to a gene. The CDR3, as DNA: TGTGCCAGCAGGAGGGACAGGGATAATTCACCCCTCCACTTT. This gives the protein CASRRDRDNSPLHF.

A single count supports this clone. The chain's CDR3 is CASREGQYNSPLHF. CDR3 DNA sequence: TGTGCCAGCAGGGAGGGGCAGTATAATTCACCCCTCCACTTT. The chain links TRBV6-5 to TRBJ1-6, with D perhaps TRBD1 (5 bases). CDR3 length: 14 residues. Germline values: CDR1 MNHEY, CDR2 SVGAGI. Deletions cut 6 bases from V and 4 bases from J, with 10 bases between.

The chain employs TRBV27 and TRBJ2-3; D is possibly TRBD2 (6 bases). Per the germline V gene, CDR1 is MNHEY and CDR2 is SMNVEV (reference sequence). The CDR3 totals 15 residues. Trimming took 5 bases from V and 0 from J, leaving 12 bases between them. This CDR3 is CASSPWDSSTDTQYF. CDR3 DNA sequence: TGTGCCAGCAGTCCCTGGGACTCTAGCACAGATACGCAGTATTTT.

The chain joins TRBV27 to TRBJ1-1, with D tentatively TRBD1 (6 bases). Germline V gene data show CDR1 as MNHEY and CDR2 as SMNVEV (reference sequence). The CDR3 totals 14 residues. V was pared by 5 bases and J by 1 base, with 11 bases between. CDR3 coding DNA: TGTGCCAGCAGTCTGACAGGATCGAACACTGAAGCTTTCTTT. The encoded protein is CASSLTGSNTEAFF.

This clone was recorded only once. The chain couples TRBV9 to TRBJ1-5; a weak D match, TRBD1 (5 bases). Germline V lookup: CDR1 SGDLS, CDR2 YYNGEE. There are 15 residues in the CDR3. Trimming removed 0 bases from V and 4 bases from J, with 11 bases in between. CDR3 amino acids: CASSVDPGNNQPQHF. Here the CDR3 DNA reads TGTGCCAGCAGCGTAGATCCAGGGAATAATCAGCCCCAGCATTTT.

The V gene is TRBV9, the J gene TRBJ2-3, with 14 nucleotides matching TRBD2. Germline CDR1 and CDR2: SGDLS and YYNGEE. With 3 bases clipped from V and 4 bases from J, the junction kept 10 bases outside the gene matches. CDR3 length: 18 residues. The CDR3 bases are TGTGCCAGCAGCGCATCGACTAGCGGGGGGGCAGGGGCAGATACGCAGTATTTT. It encodes CASSASTSGGAGADTQYF.

The chain combines TRBV7-2 with TRBJ2-3; TRBD2 agrees at 12 bases. Germline CDR1 is SGHTA and CDR2 is FQGNSA. There are 16 residues in the CDR3. The junction had 5 bases not matched to a gene; V was cut back by 5 bases and J by 2 bases. CDR3 residues: CASSPRLAGDTDTQYF. Written as DNA, the CDR3 is TGTGCCAGCAGCCCGAGACTAGCGGGGGACACAGATACGCAGTATTTT.

The chain joins TRBV27 to TRBJ2-5, with D possibly matching TRBD2 (5 bases). The V and J ends lost 5 bases and 2 bases respectively, with 12 bases between them. CDR1 is MNHEY and CDR2 is SMNVEV in the germline V gene (reference sequence). CDR3 length: 14 amino acids. In DNA, the CDR3 is TGTGCCAGCAGTGCCTTAGCGCTTCAAGAGACCCAGTACTTC. Amino acids: CASSALALQETQYF.

The chain has TRBV11-2 and TRBJ2-3; TRBD2 aligns across 8 bases. This CDR3 has 13 amino acids. The junction had 9 bases not matched to a gene; V was cut back by 11 bases and J by 5 bases. Germline V gene data show CDR1 as SGHAT and CDR2 as FQNNGV. CDR3 nucleotide sequence: TGTGCCTGGGGGCTTAGCGGGATAGATACGCAGTATTTT. Encoded protein: CAWGLSGIDTQYF.

The chain joins TRBV6-6 to TRBJ2-5; the D gene is possibly TRBD1 (6 bases). V lost 7 bases to trimming and J lost 2 bases, with 14 bases between them. CDR1 is MNHNY and CDR2 is SVGAGI in the germline V gene (reference sequence). The CDR3 has 14 amino acids. DNA for the CDR3: TGTGCCAGCACCATACTAGGGGGACAAGAGACCCAGTACTTC. It specifies CASTILGGQETQYF.